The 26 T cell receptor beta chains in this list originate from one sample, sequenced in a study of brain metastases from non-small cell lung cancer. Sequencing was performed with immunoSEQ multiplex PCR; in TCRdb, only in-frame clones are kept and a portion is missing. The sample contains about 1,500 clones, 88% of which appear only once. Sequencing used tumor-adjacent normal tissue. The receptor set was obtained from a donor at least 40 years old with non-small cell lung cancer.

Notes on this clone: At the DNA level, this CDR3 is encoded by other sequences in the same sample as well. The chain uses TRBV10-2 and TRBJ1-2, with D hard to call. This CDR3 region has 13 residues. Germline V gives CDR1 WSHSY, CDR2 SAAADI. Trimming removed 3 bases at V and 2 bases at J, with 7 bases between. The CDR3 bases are TGCGCCAGCAGTGATTTGGCGAACTATGGCTACACCTTC. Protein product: CASSDLANYGYTF.

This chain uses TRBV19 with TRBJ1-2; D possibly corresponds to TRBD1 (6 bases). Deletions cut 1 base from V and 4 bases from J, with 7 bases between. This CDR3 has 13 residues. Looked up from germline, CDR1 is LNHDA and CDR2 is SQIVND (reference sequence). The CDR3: CASSIGDIYGYTF. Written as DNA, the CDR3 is TGTGCCAGTAGTATAGGGGACATCTATGGCTACACCTTC.

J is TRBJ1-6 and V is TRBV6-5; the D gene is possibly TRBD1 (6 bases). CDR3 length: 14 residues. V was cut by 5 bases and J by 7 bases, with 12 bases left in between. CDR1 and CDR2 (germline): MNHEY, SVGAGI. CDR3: CASSPGQGNSPLHF. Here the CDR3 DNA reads TGTGCCAGCAGTCCGGGACAAGGAAATTCACCCCTCCACTTT.

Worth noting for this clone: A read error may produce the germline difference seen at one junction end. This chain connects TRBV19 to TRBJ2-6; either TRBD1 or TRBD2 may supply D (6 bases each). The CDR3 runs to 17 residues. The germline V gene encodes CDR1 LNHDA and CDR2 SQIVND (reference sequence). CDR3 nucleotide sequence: TGTACCAGTAGCATAGCCAAGGGGGGCTCTGGGGCCAACGTCCTGACTTTC. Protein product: CTSSIAKGGSGANVLTF.

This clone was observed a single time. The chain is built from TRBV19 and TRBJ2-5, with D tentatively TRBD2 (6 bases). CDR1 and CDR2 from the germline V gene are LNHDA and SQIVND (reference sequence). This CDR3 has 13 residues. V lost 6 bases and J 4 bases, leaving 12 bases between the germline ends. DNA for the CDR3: TGTGCCAGTAGCTCGACTAGAGGAGAGACCCAGTACTTC. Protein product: CASSSTRGETQYF.

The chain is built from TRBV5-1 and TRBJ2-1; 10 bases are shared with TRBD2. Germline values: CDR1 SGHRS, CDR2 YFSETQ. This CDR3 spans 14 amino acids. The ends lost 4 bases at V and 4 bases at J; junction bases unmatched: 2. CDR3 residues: CASSTSGVYNEQFF. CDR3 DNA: TGCGCCAGCAGCACTAGCGGGGTTTACAATGAGCAGTTCTTC.

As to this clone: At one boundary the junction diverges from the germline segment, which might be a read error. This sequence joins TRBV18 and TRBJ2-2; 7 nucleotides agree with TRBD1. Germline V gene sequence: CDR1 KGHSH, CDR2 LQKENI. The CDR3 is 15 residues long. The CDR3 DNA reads TGTGCCAGCTCACCACCCAGGGGGAACACCGGGAAGCTGTTTTTT. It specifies CASSPPRGNTGKLFF.

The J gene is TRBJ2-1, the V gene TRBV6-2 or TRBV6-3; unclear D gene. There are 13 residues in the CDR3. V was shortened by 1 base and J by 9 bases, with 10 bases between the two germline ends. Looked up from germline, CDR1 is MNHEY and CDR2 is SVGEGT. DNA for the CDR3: TGTGCCAGCAGTTACTACCTTTGGGGTGAGCAGTTCTTC. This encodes CASSYYLWGEQFF.

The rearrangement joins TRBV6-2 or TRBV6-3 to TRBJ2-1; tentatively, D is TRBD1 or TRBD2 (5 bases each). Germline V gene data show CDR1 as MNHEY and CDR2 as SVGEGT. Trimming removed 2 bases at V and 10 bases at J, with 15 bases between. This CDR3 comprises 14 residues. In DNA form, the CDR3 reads TGTGCCAGCAGTTACGTAGGGGACCCCAACGAGCAGTTCTTC. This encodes CASSYVGDPNEQFF.

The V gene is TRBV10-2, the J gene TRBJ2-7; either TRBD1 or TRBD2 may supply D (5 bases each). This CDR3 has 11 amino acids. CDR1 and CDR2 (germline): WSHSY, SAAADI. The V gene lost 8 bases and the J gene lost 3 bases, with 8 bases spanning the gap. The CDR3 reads CASGDGYEQYF. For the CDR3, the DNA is TGCGCCAGCGGGGACGGCTACGAGCAGTACTTC.

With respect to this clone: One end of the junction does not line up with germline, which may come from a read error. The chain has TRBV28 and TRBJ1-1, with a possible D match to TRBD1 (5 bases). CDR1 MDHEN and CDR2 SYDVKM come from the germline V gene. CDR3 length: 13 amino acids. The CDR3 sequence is CTSINAGGTEAFF. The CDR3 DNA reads TGTACCAGCATCAATGCGGGGGGAACTGAAGCTTTCTTT.

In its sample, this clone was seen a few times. The CDR3 reads CASRNRAGSTEAFF. CDR3 nucleotides: TGTGCCAGCAGGAATCGGGCCGGGTCAACTGAAGCTTTCTTT. This chain connects TRBV7-2 to TRBJ1-1; D remains ambiguous. Germline lookup yields CDR1 SGHTA and CDR2 FQGNSA. This CDR3 region has 14 residues. V gave up 6 bases and J gave up 5 bases, with 16 bases separating them.

The CDR3 spells CASSEASRGEQYF. The DNA for the CDR3 is TGTGCCAGCAGTGAAGCCTCCCGGGGCGAGCAGTACTTC. V is TRBV2 and J is TRBJ2-7, with D maybe TRBD2 (5 bases). Trimming cost V 0 bases and J 6 bases, with 9 bases left between them. The germline V gene encodes CDR1 SNHLY and CDR2 FYNNEI. This CDR3 contains 13 residues.

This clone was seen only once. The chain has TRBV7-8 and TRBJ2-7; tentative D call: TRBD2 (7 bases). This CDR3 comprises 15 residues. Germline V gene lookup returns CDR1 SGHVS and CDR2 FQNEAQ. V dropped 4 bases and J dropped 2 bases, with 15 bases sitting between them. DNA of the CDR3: TGTGCCAGCAGCTCCGGTGGGGGGGCCCCCTACGAGCAGTACTTC. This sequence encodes CASSSGGGAPYEQYF.

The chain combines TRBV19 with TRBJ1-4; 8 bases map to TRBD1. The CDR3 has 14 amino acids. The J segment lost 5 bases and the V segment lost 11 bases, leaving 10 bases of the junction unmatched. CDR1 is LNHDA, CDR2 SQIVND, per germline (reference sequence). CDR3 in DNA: TGTGCCGTTGGACAGGGAAGTTTAAATGAAAAACTGTTTTTT. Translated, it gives CAVGQGSLNEKLFF. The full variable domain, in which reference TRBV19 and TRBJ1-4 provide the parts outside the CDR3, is DGGITQSPKYLFRKEGQNVTLSCEQNLNHDAMYWYRQDPGQGLRLIYYSQIVNDFQKGDIAEGYSVSREKKESFPLTVTSAQKNPTAFYLCAVGQGSLNEKLFFGSGTQLSVL.

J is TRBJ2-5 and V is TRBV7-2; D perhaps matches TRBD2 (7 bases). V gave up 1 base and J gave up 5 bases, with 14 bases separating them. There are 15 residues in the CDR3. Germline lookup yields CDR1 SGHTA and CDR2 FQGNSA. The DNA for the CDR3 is TGTGCCAGCAGCTTAGGTGTCGGGGGGCGCGAGACCCAGTACTTC. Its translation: CASSLGVGGRETQYF.

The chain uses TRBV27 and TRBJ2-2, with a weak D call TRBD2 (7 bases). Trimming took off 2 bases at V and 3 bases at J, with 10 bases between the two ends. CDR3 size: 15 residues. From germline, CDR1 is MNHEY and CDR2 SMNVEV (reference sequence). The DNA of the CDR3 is TGTGCCAGCAGTTTACGGGGGGCCCACACCGGGGAGCTGTTTTTT. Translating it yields CASSLRGAHTGELFF.

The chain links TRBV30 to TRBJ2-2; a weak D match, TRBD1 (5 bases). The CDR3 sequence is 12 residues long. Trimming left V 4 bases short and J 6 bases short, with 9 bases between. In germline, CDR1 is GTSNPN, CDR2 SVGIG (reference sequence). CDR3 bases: TGTGCCTGGACAGGGATGGCCGGGGAGCTGTTTTTT. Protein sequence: CAWTGMAGELFF.

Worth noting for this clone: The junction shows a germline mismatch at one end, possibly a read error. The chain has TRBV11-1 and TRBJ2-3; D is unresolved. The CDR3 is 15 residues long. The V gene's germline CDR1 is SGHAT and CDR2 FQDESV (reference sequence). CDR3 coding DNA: TGTACCAGCAGCTCCACAGTGAGGCAGGACGATACGCAGTATTTT. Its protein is CTSSSTVRQDDTQYF.

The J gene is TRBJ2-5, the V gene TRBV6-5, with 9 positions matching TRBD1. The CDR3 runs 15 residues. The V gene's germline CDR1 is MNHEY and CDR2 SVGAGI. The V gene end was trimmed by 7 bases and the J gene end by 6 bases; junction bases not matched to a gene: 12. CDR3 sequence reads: CASTDGQGMLKTQYF. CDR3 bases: TGTGCCAGCACCGACGGACAGGGGATGCTTAAGACCCAGTACTTC.

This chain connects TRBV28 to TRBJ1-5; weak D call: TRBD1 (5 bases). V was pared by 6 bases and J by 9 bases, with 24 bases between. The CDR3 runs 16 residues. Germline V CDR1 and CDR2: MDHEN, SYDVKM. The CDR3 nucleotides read TGTGCCAGCAGCTATTTGGGACCTTCATCCGAGTCGCCCCAGCATTTT. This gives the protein CASSYLGPSSESPQHF.

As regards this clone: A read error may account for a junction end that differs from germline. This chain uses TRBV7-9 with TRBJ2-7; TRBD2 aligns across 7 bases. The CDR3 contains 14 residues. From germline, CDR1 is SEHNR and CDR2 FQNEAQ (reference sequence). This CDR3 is CASSLRETTYEQYF. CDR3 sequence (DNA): TGTGCCAGCAGCTTGCGGGAGACCACCTACGAGCAGTACTTT.

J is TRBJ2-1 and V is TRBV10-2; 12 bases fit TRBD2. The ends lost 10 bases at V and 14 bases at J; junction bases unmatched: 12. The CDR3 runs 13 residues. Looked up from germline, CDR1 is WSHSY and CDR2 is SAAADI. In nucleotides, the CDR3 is TGCGCCACTACCGGGACTAGCGGGTCGCGGAAGTTCTTC. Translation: CATTGTSGSRKFF.

This CDR3 is CASSLGSFEQYF. Written as DNA, the CDR3 is TGTGCCAGCAGTTTAGGGAGCTTCGAGCAGTACTTC. This chain uses TRBV12-3 or TRBV12-4 with TRBJ2-7; D call uncertain. This CDR3 is built from 12 residues. Deletions cut 1 base from V and 6 bases from J, with 7 bases between.

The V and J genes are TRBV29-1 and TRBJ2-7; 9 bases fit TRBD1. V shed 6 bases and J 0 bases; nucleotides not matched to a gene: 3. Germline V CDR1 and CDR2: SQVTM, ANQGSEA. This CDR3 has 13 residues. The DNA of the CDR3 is TGCAGCGTAACGACAGGGGGCTCCTACGAGCAGTACTTC. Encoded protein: CSVTTGGSYEQYF.

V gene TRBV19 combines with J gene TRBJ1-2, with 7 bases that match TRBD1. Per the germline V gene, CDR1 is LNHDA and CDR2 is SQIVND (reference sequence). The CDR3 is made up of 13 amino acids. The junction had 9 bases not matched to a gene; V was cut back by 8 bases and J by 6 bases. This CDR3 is CASGVGQVNGYTF. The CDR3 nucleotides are TGTGCCAGTGGAGTAGGACAGGTGAATGGCTACACCTTC.